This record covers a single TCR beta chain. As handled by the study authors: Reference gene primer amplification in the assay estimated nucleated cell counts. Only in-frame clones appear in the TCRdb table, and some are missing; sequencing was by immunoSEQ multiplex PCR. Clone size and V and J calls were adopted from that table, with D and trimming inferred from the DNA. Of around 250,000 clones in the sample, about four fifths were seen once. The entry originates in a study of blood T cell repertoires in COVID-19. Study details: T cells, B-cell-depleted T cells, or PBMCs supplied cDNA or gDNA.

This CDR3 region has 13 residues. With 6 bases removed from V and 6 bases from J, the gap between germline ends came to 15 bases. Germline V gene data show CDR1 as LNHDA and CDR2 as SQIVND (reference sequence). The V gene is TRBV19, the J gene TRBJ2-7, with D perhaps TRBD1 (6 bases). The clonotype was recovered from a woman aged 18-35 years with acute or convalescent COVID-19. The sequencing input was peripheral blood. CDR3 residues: CASSQQGFSEQYF. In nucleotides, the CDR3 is TGTGCCAGTAGCCAACAGGGATTCAGCGAGCAGTACTTC.